The rows below give T cell receptor beta chains drawn from one sample of a study of T cell responses to AZD1222 COVID-19 vaccine. Method: immunoSEQ multiplex PCR; TCRdb's copy keeps in-frame clones and lacks some. This table holds 150,000 or so clones, over 80% found once. The input for sequencing was peripheral blood, taken on day 0 of AZD1222 vaccination. Receptors were obtained from an adult in good health. Each CDR3 is given with its conserved first and last residue. D genes are given only for firm matches. Clone size, where shown, is once, few, many, or a class for clones that have expanded.

clone size: few; V gene: TRBV3-1/TRBV3-2; J gene: TRBJ1-2; D gene: .; CDR3 DNA: TGTGCCAGCAGCCAAGATTACGGGAACTATGGCTACACCTTC; CDR3 protein: CASSQDYGNYGYTF
clone size: .; V gene: TRBV11-3; J gene: TRBJ2-3; D gene: TRBD2; CDR3 DNA: TGTGCCAGCAGCCGTGGAAGCGGGGCCGGACGATCAGATACGCAGTATTTT; CDR3 protein: CASSRGSGAGRSDTQYF
clone size: .; V gene: TRBV7-2; J gene: TRBJ1-1; D gene: .; CDR3 DNA: TGTGCCAGCAGCTTACGAGCCATGAACACTGAAGCTTTCTTT; CDR3 protein: CASSLRAMNTEAFF
clone size: .; V gene: TRBV2; J gene: TRBJ1-2; D gene: TRBD1; CDR3 DNA: TGTGCCAGCCAAACAGGGGTGCGACAACCTAACTATGGCTACACCTTC; CDR3 protein: CASQTGVRQPNYGYTF
clone size: .; V gene: TRBV18; J gene: TRBJ2-1; D gene: TRBD2; CDR3 DNA: TGTGCCAGCTCACCCTTCGGGGGGGCGTCTGGAAATGAGCAGTTCTTC; CDR3 protein: CASSPFGGASGNEQFF
clone size: .; V gene: TRBV4-3; J gene: TRBJ2-3; D gene: .; CDR3 DNA: TGCGCCAGCAGCCAAGCAGGGGAGGTAACAGATACGCAGTATTTT; CDR3 protein: CASSQAGEVTDTQYF
clone size: .; V gene: TRBV3-1/TRBV3-2; J gene: TRBJ1-1; D gene: TRBD1; CDR3 DNA: TGTGCCAGCAGCCAGACAGGGGCCTCGGTCACTGAAGCTTTCTTT; CDR3 protein: CASSQTGASVTEAFF
clone size: .; V gene: TRBV7-3; J gene: TRBJ2-1; D gene: .; CDR3 DNA: TGTGCCAGCAGCTACGGGAGTTTGGATGAGCAGTTCTTC; CDR3 protein: CASSYGSLDEQFF
clone size: .; V gene: TRBV7-2; J gene: TRBJ2-6; D gene: .; CDR3 DNA: TGTGCCAGCAGCCCAGCGCCTGGGGCCAACGTCCTGACTTTC; CDR3 protein: CASSPAPGANVLTF
clone size: .; V gene: TRBV20-1; J gene: TRBJ2-1; D gene: TRBD2; CDR3 DNA: TGCAGTGCTAGTACAGGCGGGTCTAGCGGGGGCCGAAAGCAGTTCTTC; CDR3 protein: CSASTGGSSGGRKQFF
clone size: .; V gene: TRBV6-2/TRBV6-3; J gene: TRBJ1-2; D gene: .; CDR3 DNA: TGTGCCAGCAGCCGACGAGGTGGGCAGACCATTCACTATGGCTACACCTTC; CDR3 protein: CASSRRGGQTIHYGYTF
clone size: .; V gene: TRBV25-1; J gene: TRBJ2-1; D gene: TRBD2; CDR3 DNA: TGTGCCAGCGGGAATGCGGGAGGGAAAAATGAGCAGTTCTTC; CDR3 protein: CASGNAGGKNEQFF
clone size: .; V gene: TRBV7-2; J gene: TRBJ1-1; D gene: .; CDR3 DNA: TGTGCCAGCAGCCCCGACAGGATGAACACTGAAGCTTTCTTT; CDR3 protein: CASSPDRMNTEAFF
clone size: .; V gene: TRBV5-8; J gene: TRBJ1-1; D gene: .; CDR3 DNA: TGTGCCAGCAGCCGATTCAGGGGGAACACTGAAGCTTTCTTT; CDR3 protein: CASSRFRGNTEAFF
clone size: .; V gene: TRBV11-2; J gene: TRBJ2-7; D gene: .; CDR3 DNA: TGTGCCAGCAGCTTAGCCCTAGGCCGAGGTAAGGGCTACGAGCAGTACTTC; CDR3 protein: CASSLALGRGKGYEQYF
clone size: .; V gene: TRBV29-1; J gene: TRBJ1-1; D gene: .; CDR3 DNA: TGCAGCGTCAATGAAGCTTTCTTT; CDR3 protein: CSVNEAFF
clone size: .; V gene: TRBV6-2/TRBV6-3; J gene: TRBJ2-7; D gene: TRBD1; CDR3 DNA: TGTGCCAGCAGTTACGGGACAGGATACGAGCAGTACTTC; CDR3 protein: CASSYGTGYEQYF
clone size: .; V gene: TRBV6-2/TRBV6-3; J gene: TRBJ2-7; D gene: .; CDR3 DNA: TGTGCCAGCAGCCTTAGGAGGGGACGGAACTACGAGCAGTACTTC; CDR3 protein: CASSLRRGRNYEQYF
clone size: .; V gene: TRBV5-4; J gene: TRBJ2-5; D gene: TRBD1; CDR3 DNA: TGTGCCAGCAGCAGCAGGGGGCAGTGGGAGACCCAGTACTTC; CDR3 protein: CASSSRGQWETQYF
clone size: .; V gene: TRBV6-5; J gene: TRBJ1-6; D gene: TRBD1; CDR3 DNA: TGTGCCAGCAGAATACCGGGACAGGGGGATTCACCCCTCCACTTT; CDR3 protein: CASRIPGQGDSPLHF
clone size: .; V gene: TRBV28; J gene: TRBJ1-2; D gene: TRBD1; CDR3 DNA: TGTGCCAGCAGTCCCGTCGGACAGGTGGTTGGCTACACCTTC; CDR3 protein: CASSPVGQVVGYTF
clone size: once; V gene: TRBV19; J gene: TRBJ2-5; D gene: TRBD1; CDR3 DNA: TGTGCCAGTAGTACGCCAGCAGGGGGCTCCGGGGAGACCCAGTACTTC; CDR3 protein: CASSTPAGGSGETQYF
clone size: .; V gene: TRBV4-3; J gene: TRBJ2-6; D gene: .; CDR3 DNA: TGCGCCAGCAGCCAAGTTGGCTCTGGGGCCAACGTCCTGACTTTC; CDR3 protein: CASSQVGSGANVLTF
clone size: .; V gene: TRBV7-9; J gene: TRBJ2-5; D gene: .; CDR3 DNA: TGTGCCAGCAGCTTATCCCAACCTACTCTGGAGACCCAGTACTTC; CDR3 protein: CASSLSQPTLETQYF
clone size: .; V gene: TRBV11-1; J gene: TRBJ2-1; D gene: TRBD2; CDR3 DNA: TGTGCCAGCACCCTCTCCGGCGGGAGTACCTACAATGAGCAGTTCTTC; CDR3 protein: CASTLSGGSTYNEQFF
clone size: .; V gene: TRBV12-5; J gene: TRBJ2-3; D gene: .; CDR3 DNA: TGTGCTAGTGGTTTGGGGATACGGGGGGCCACAGATACGCAGTATTTT; CDR3 protein: CASGLGIRGATDTQYF
clone size: .; V gene: TRBV2; J gene: TRBJ1-2; D gene: .; CDR3 DNA: TGTGCCAGCAGTGAATCGACAGGAGCTAACTATGGCTACACCTTC; CDR3 protein: CASSESTGANYGYTF
clone size: .; V gene: TRBV9; J gene: TRBJ1-5; D gene: .; CDR3 DNA: TGTGCCAGCAGCGTAGGGTCAGTTAGCAATCAGCCCCAGCATTTT; CDR3 protein: CASSVGSVSNQPQHF
clone size: once; V gene: TRBV6-4; J gene: TRBJ1-1; D gene: .; CDR3 DNA: TGTGCCAGCAGTGACGAGGCGGCGGCTGAAGCTTTCTTT; CDR3 protein: CASSDEAAAEAFF
clone size: .; V gene: TRBV28; J gene: TRBJ1-4; D gene: .; CDR3 DNA: TGTGCCAGCAGTCCACAGGGCTCTAATGAAAAACTGTTTTTT; CDR3 protein: CASSPQGSNEKLFF
clone size: .; V gene: TRBV3-1/TRBV3-2; J gene: TRBJ2-7; D gene: .; CDR3 DNA: TGTGCCAGCAGCCCCGGAGCCGGCTACGAGCAGTACTTC; CDR3 protein: CASSPGAGYEQYF
clone size: .; V gene: TRBV9; J gene: TRBJ2-1; D gene: TRBD2; CDR3 DNA: TGTGCCAGCACCCGGGGACTAGCGGGGTATGAGCAGTTCTTC; CDR3 protein: CASTRGLAGYEQFF
clone size: .; V gene: TRBV5-6; J gene: TRBJ2-7; D gene: .; CDR3 DNA: TGTGCCAGCAGCTATTGGGCCGGATCCTACGAGCAGTACTTC; CDR3 protein: CASSYWAGSYEQYF
clone size: .; V gene: TRBV30; J gene: TRBJ1-1; D gene: .; CDR3 DNA: TGTGCCTGGGCGGGGGGTGTCATGAACACTGAAGCTTTCTTT; CDR3 protein: CAWAGGVMNTEAFF
clone size: .; V gene: TRBV18; J gene: TRBJ2-3; D gene: .; CDR3 DNA: TGTGCCAGCTCACCAGGGGGAGATACGCAGTATTTT; CDR3 protein: CASSPGGDTQYF
clone size: once; V gene: TRBV7-9; J gene: TRBJ1-2; D gene: TRBD1; CDR3 DNA: TGTGCCAGCAGCTTAGGGACAGGGTTTTACGGCTACACCTTC; CDR3 protein: CASSLGTGFYGYTF
clone size: .; V gene: TRBV3-1/TRBV3-2; J gene: TRBJ1-2; D gene: TRBD1; CDR3 DNA: TGTGCCAGCAGCCAATCTTCCCCACGCGGACAGGGCTATGGCTACACCTTC; CDR3 protein: CASSQSSPRGQGYGYTF
clone size: .; V gene: TRBV5-8; J gene: TRBJ2-5; D gene: .; CDR3 DNA: TGTGCCAGCAGTTTACAAGAGACCCAGTACTTC; CDR3 protein: CASSLQETQYF
clone size: .; V gene: TRBV6-2/TRBV6-3; J gene: TRBJ2-1; D gene: .; CDR3 DNA: TGTGCCAGCAGTCGCGAATACAAAAATTCCTTAAATGAGCAGTTCTTC; CDR3 protein: CASSREYKNSLNEQFF
clone size: .; V gene: TRBV30; J gene: TRBJ1-2; D gene: .; CDR3 DNA: TGTGCCTGGAGTACTACGGACAGCTATGGCTACACCTTC; CDR3 protein: CAWSTTDSYGYTF
clone size: .; V gene: TRBV19; J gene: TRBJ2-5; D gene: TRBD1; CDR3 DNA: TGTGCCAGTAGTACCCGGGACAGACGAGAGACCCAGTACTTC; CDR3 protein: CASSTRDRRETQYF
clone size: .; V gene: TRBV5-4; J gene: TRBJ2-3; D gene: TRBD2; CDR3 DNA: TGTGCCAGCAGCTTGGCGGGGGGACCGTCGGGGGCGCAGTATTTT; CDR3 protein: CASSLAGGPSGAQYF
clone size: .; V gene: TRBV9; J gene: TRBJ1-1; D gene: .; CDR3 DNA: TGTGCCAGCAGCCCTGAGGGTATGACTGAAGCTTTCTTT; CDR3 protein: CASSPEGMTEAFF
clone size: .; V gene: TRBV6-2/TRBV6-3; J gene: TRBJ1-2; D gene: .; CDR3 DNA: TGTGCCAGCAGTTACCCAGGGGCTAACTATGGCTACACCTTC; CDR3 protein: CASSYPGANYGYTF
clone size: .; V gene: TRBV7-2; J gene: TRBJ2-7; D gene: TRBD1; CDR3 DNA: TGTGCCAGCAGCGAACTGACCGGGACAGGGGGTGACGAGCAGTACTTC; CDR3 protein: CASSELTGTGGDEQYF
clone size: .; V gene: TRBV28; J gene: TRBJ2-7; D gene: TRBD2; CDR3 DNA: TGTGCCAGCAGTTTGCTAGCGGGGTTCTACGAGCAGTACTTC; CDR3 protein: CASSLLAGFYEQYF
clone size: .; V gene: TRBV5-1; J gene: TRBJ2-1; D gene: .; CDR3 DNA: TGCGCCAGCAGCGGCGGAGGGCCCTCGTCGAATGAGCAGTTCTTC; CDR3 protein: CASSGGGPSSNEQFF
clone size: .; V gene: TRBV5-3; J gene: TRBJ1-5; D gene: .; CDR3 DNA: TGTGCCAGAAGCTTTAGGGGATATAGCAATCAGCCCCAGCATTTT; CDR3 protein: CARSFRGYSNQPQHF
clone size: .; V gene: TRBV7-9; J gene: TRBJ1-1; D gene: TRBD1; CDR3 DNA: TGTGCCAGCAGGTACCGACAGGGTAGCGACACTGAAGCTTTCTTT; CDR3 protein: CASRYRQGSDTEAFF